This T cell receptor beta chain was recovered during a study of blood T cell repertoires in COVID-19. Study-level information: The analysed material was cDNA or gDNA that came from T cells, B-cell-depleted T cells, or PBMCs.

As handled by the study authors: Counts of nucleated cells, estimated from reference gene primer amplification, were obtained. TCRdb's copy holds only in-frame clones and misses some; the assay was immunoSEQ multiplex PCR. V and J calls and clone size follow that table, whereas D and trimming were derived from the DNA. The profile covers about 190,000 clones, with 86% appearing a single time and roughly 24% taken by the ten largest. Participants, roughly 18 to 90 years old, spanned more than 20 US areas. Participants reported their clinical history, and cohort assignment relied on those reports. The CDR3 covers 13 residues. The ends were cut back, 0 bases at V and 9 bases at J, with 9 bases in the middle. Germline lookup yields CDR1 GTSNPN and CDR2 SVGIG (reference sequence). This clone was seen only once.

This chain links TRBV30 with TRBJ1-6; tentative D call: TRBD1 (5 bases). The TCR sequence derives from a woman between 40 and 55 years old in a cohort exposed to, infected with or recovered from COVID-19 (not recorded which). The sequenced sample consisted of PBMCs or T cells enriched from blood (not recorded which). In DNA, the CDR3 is TGTGCCTGGAGTGTAGGGGCAGGTTCACCCCTCCACTTT. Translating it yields CAWSVGAGSPLHF.